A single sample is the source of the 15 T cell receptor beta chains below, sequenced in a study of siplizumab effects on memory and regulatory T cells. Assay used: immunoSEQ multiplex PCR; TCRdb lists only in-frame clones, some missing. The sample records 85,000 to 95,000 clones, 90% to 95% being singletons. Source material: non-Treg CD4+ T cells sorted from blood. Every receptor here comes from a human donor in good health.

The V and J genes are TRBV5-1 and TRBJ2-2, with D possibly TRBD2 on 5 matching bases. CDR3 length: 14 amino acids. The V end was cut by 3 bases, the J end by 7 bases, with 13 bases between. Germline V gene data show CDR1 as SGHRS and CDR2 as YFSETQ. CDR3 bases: TGCGCCAGCAGCTCGGACTGGTTCGGCGGGGAGCTGTTTTTT. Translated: CASSSDWFGGELFF.

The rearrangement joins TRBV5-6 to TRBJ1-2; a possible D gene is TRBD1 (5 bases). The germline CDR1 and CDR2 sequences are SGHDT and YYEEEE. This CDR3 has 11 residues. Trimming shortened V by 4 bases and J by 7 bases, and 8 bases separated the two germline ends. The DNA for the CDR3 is TGTGCCAGCAGCGCCCAGGGTGGCTACACCTTC. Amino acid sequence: CASSAQGGYTF. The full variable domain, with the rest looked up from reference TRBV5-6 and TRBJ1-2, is DAGVTQSPTHLIKTRGQQVTLRCSPKSGHDTVSWYQQALGQGPQFIFQYYEEEERQRGNFPDRFSGHQFPNYSSELNVNALLLGDSALYLCASSAQGGYTFGSGTRLTVV.

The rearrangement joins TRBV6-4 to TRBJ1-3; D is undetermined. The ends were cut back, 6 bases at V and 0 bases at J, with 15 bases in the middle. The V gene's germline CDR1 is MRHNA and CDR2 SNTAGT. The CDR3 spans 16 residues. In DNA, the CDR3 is TGTGCCAGCAGCGTCGAGGACCGGAACTCTGGAAACACCATATATTTT. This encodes CASSVEDRNSGNTIYF.

CDR3: CASSLEGQGYNQPQHF. The CDR3 bases are TGTGCCAGCAGCTTAGAAGGACAGGGTTACAATCAGCCCCAGCATTTT. V is TRBV7-8 and J is TRBJ1-5; the match to TRBD1 covers 8 bases. J was trimmed by 3 bases and V by 1 base; bases with no gene match: 5. Germline V lookup: CDR1 SGHVS, CDR2 FQNEAQ. The CDR3 sequence is 16 residues long.

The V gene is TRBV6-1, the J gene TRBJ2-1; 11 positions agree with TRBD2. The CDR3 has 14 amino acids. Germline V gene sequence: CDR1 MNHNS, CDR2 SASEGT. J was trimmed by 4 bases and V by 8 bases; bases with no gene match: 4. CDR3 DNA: TGTGCCAGCGAGGGGACTAGCGGATACAATGAGCAGTTCTTC. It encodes CASEGTSGYNEQFF.

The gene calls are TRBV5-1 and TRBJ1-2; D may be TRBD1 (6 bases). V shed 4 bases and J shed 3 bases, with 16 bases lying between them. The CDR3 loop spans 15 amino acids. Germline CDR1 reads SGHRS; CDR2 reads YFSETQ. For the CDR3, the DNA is TGCGCCAGCAGCCCGGGAGGGGGGCGCGACTATGGCTACACCTTC. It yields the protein CASSPGGGRDYGYTF. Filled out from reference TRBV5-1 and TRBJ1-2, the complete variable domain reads KAGVTQTPRYLIKTRGQQVTLSCSPISGHRSVSWYQQTPGQGLQFLFEYFSETQRNKGNFPGRFSGRQFSNSRSEMNVSTLELGDSALYLCASSPGGGRDYGYTFGSGTRLTVV.

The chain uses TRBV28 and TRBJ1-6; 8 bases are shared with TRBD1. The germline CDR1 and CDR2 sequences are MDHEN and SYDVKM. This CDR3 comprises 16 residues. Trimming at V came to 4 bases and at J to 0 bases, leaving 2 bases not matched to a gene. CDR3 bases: TGTGCCAGCAGTTATACAGGGGGCTCCTATAATTCACCCCTCCACTTT. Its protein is CASSYTGGSYNSPLHF.

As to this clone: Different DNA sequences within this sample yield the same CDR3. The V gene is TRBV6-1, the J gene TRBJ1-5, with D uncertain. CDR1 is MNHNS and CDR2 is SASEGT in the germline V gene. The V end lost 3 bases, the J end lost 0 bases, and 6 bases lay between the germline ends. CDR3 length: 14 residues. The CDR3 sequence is CASSDSYSNQPQHF. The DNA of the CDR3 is TGTGCCAGCAGTGACAGCTATAGCAATCAGCCCCAGCATTTT.

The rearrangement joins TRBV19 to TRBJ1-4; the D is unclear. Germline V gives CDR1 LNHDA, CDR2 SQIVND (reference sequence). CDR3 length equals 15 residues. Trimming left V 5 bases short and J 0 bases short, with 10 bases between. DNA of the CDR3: TGTGCCAGTAGTGTTCCTCGGACAACTAATGAAAAACTGTTTTTT. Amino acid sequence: CASSVPRTTNEKLFF.

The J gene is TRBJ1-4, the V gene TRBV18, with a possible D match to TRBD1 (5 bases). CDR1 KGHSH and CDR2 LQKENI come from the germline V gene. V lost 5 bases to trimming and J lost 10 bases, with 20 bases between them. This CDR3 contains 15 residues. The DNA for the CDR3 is TGTGCCAGCTCAGCTGGCGGGACCGCGGCCGGAAAACTGTTTTTT. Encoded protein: CASSAGGTAAGKLFF.

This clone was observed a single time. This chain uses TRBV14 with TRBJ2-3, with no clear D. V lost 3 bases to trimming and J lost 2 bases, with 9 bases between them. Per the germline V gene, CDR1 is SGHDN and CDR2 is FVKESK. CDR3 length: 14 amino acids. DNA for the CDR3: TGTGCCAGCAGCCAGAGGCAGGACACAGATACGCAGTATTTT. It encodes CASSQRQDTDTQYF.

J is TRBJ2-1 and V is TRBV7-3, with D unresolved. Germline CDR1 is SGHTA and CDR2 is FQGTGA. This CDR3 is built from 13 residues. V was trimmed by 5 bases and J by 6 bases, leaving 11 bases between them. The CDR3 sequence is CASSLTSTNEQFF. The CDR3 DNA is TGTGCCAGCAGCCTCACCTCTACCAATGAGCAGTTCTTC.

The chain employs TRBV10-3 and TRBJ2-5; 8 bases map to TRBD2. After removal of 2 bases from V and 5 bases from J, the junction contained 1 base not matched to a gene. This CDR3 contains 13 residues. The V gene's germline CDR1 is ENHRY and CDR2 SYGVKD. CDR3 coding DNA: TGTGCCATCAGTGAGGGACTAGCTGAGACCCAGTACTTC. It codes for CAISEGLAETQYF.

The CDR3 coding sequence is TGTGCCATCAAGGGGGGGCCTGGAAACACCATATATTTT. Its translation: CAIKGGPGNTIYF. This chain links TRBV10-3 with TRBJ1-3; D possibly corresponds to TRBD1 (6 bases). V lost 7 bases to trimming and J lost 2 bases, with 9 bases between them. Germline V gives CDR1 ENHRY, CDR2 SYGVKD. CDR3 size: 13 residues.

This CDR3 is CASSLVGGPDTQYF. The CDR3 nucleotides read TGCGCCAGCAGCTTGGTCGGGGGCCCAGATACGCAGTATTTT. V and J are TRBV5-1 and TRBJ2-3; D may be TRBD1 or TRBD2 (6 bases each). V lost 0 bases, J lost 4 bases, and 9 bases lay in between. Germline values: CDR1 SGHRS, CDR2 YFSETQ. The CDR3 loop spans 14 amino acids.